A selection of T cell receptor beta chains follows, all from one sample in a study of T cell responses to AZD1222 COVID-19 vaccine. The assay was immunoSEQ multiplex PCR, and TCRdb's table has in-frame clones only and misses some. In the table there are 130,000 to 150,000 clones, 85% to 95% of which are singletons. The sequences come from peripheral blood, collected on day 0 of AZD1222 vaccination. Receptors originate from an adult in good health. Both conserved end residues are part of each CDR3. A D gene is named only where the DNA matches it firmly. Size is stated for part of the rows, as once, few or many counts, or as a class when the clone is expanded.

j_call | v_call | d_call | clone_size | cdr3_aa | cdr3_nt
TRBJ2-3 | TRBV12-5 | . | . | CASGFGVTDTQYF | TGTGCTAGTGGTTTTGGCGTCACAGATACGCAGTATTTT
TRBJ2-1 | TRBV5-1 | TRBD2 | . | CASSSVPGLAGGPGEQFF | TGCGCCAGCAGCTCTGTCCCGGGACTAGCGGGAGGCCCTGGCGAGCAGTTCTTC
TRBJ2-5 | TRBV27 | . | . | CASSRRGRGETQYF | TGTGCCAGCAGTCGCCGGGGGCGCGGGGAGACCCAGTACTTC
TRBJ2-3 | TRBV3-1/TRBV3-2 | TRBD2 | . | CASRGGGASRNTQYF | TGTGCCAGCCGGGGCGGGGGGGCCTCCCGTAATACGCAGTATTTT
TRBJ2-7 | TRBV7-9 | TRBD2 | . | CASSLGADSGSVYEQYF | TGTGCCAGCAGCCTTGGTGCCGATAGCGGGTCGGTCTACGAGCAGTACTTC
TRBJ2-1 | TRBV5-1 | . | . | CASSINGAGTYNEQFF | TGCGCCAGCAGCATAAATGGGGCTGGCACCTACAATGAGCAGTTCTTC
TRBJ2-7 | TRBV10-3 | TRBD2 | . | CAISASGINEQYF | TGTGCCATCAGTGCTAGCGGGATAAACGAGCAGTACTTC
TRBJ1-5 | TRBV6-6 | . | . | CASSYDSNQPQHF | TGTGCCAGCAGTTACGACAGTAATCAGCCCCAGCATTTT
TRBJ2-5 | TRBV7-8 | . | . | CASSSVWGRNAETQYF | TGTGCCAGCAGCTCGGTCTGGGGGCGCAATGCAGAGACCCAGTACTTC
TRBJ1-1 | TRBV5-1 | TRBD1 | few | CASSQGQGVAFF | TGCGCCAGCAGCCAGGGACAGGGCGTAGCTTTCTTT
TRBJ1-5 | TRBV15 | . | . | CATSRESGGNQPQHF | TGTGCCACCAGCAGAGAGTCAGGGGGCAATCAGCCCCAGCATTTT
TRBJ2-1 | TRBV12-3/TRBV12-4 | TRBD2 | . | CASSPGLANEQFF | TGTGCCAGCAGCCCGGGACTAGCAAATGAGCAGTTCTTC
TRBJ1-2 | TRBV29-1 | TRBD1 | few | CSVEGVDRVYGYTF | TGCAGCGTTGAAGGAGTCGACAGGGTGTATGGCTACACCTTC
TRBJ1-5 | TRBV5-5 | . | . | CASSLDRVLSRGQPQHF | TGTGCCAGCAGCTTGGACCGCGTGCTCTCGAGAGGTCAGCCCCAGCATTTT
TRBJ2-7 | TRBV18 | . | . | CASSPGQVSGGEQYF | TGTGCCAGCTCACCAGGGCAAGTCTCTGGTGGCGAGCAGTACTTC
TRBJ2-7 | TRBV5-1 | TRBD2 | . | CASSLAAGAYEQYF | TGCGCCAGCAGCTTGGCCGCGGGAGCCTACGAGCAGTACTTC
TRBJ2-7 | TRBV2 | . | . | CASSEYQGLGYEQYF | TGTGCCAGCAGTGAATATCAAGGGCTAGGGTACGAGCAGTACTTC
TRBJ2-1 | TRBV7-3 | . | . | CASSLTGDGYNEQFF | TGTGCCAGCAGCTTAACGGGAGACGGATACAATGAGCAGTTCTTC
TRBJ1-2 | TRBV10-3 | . | . | CAISDYQGFNGYTF | TGTGCCATCAGTGATTATCAGGGGTTTAATGGCTACACCTTC
TRBJ2-5 | TRBV2 | TRBD2 | . | CASSLRTSGGETQYF | TGTGCCAGCAGTTTACGGACTAGCGGGGGAGAGACCCAGTACTTC
TRBJ1-6 | TRBV5-3 | . | . | CARSSRGSGGKPYNSPLHF | TGTGCCAGAAGCTCTAGGGGGAGCGGGGGGAAGCCCTATAATTCACCCCTCCACTTT
TRBJ1-2 | TRBV5-8 | . | . | CASSFYSNYGYTF | TGTGCCAGCAGCTTTTACTCCAACTATGGCTACACCTTC
TRBJ1-4 | TRBV13 | . | . | CASGQSGNEKLFF | TGTGCCAGCGGACAGTCGGGTAATGAAAAACTGTTTTTT
TRBJ1-3 | TRBV29-1 | TRBD1 | . | CSGAGGTGNTIYF | TGCAGCGGAGCAGGGGGAACTGGAAACACCATATATTTT
TRBJ2-2 | TRBV7-3 | TRBD2 | . | CASSLGLAAGELFF | TGTGCCAGCAGCTTAGGACTAGCGGCCGGGGAGCTGTTTTTT
TRBJ2-7 | TRBV4-1 | TRBD2 | . | CASSSRLALSNEQYF | TGCGCCAGCAGCAGCCGACTAGCCTTGAGCAACGAGCAGTACTTC
TRBJ1-1 | TRBV13 | . | . | CASSLGPNMNTEAFF | TGTGCCAGCAGCTTAGGCCCTAATATGAACACTGAAGCTTTCTTT
TRBJ2-5 | TRBV6-5 | TRBD1 | . | CASSYTRDRGETQYF | TGTGCCAGCAGTTACACCCGGGACAGGGGAGAGACCCAGTACTTC
TRBJ1-1 | TRBV3-1/TRBV3-2 | TRBD1 | few | CASSQGGTGWGSAFF | TGTGCCAGCAGCCAAGGAGGGACAGGTTGGGGTAGCGCTTTCTTT
TRBJ2-5 | TRBV5-1 | TRBD2 | . | CASSFGKAGETQYF | TGCGCCAGCAGCTTTGGGAAAGCGGGGGAGACCCAGTACTTC
TRBJ2-3 | TRBV3-1/TRBV3-2 | . | . | CASSRNAASATDTQYF | TGTGCCAGCAGCCGTAACGCGGCTAGCGCTACAGATACGCAGTATTTT
TRBJ1-5 | TRBV30 | . | . | CAWSVRGLGNQPQHF | TGTGCCTGGAGTGTACGGGGATTGGGCAATCAGCCCCAGCATTTT
TRBJ1-2 | TRBV11-2 | . | . | CASRSSGGNYGYTF | TGTGCCAGCAGGTCGTCGGGGGGAAACTATGGCTACACCTTC
TRBJ2-1 | TRBV6-5 | TRBD2 | . | CASGRGSYNEQFF | TGTGCCAGCGGGAGGGGCTCCTACAATGAGCAGTTCTTC
TRBJ2-7 | TRBV12-1 | . | . | CASSPEGLADYEQYF | TGTGCCAGCAGCCCCGAGGGACTAGCGGACTACGAGCAGTACTTC
TRBJ2-1 | TRBV7-8 | TRBD1 | . | CASSLVRQGNNEQFF | TGTGCCAGCAGCTTAGTTAGACAGGGGAACAATGAGCAGTTCTTC
TRBJ1-2 | TRBV27 | TRBD1 | . | CASSLRVKDRDGGYTF | TGTGCCAGCAGTTTAAGGGTGAAGGACAGGGACGGTGGCTACACCTTC
TRBJ1-1 | TRBV3-1/TRBV3-2 | TRBD1 | . | CASSQIRGLQAFF | TGTGCCAGCAGTCAAATAAGGGGGCTCCAGGCTTTCTTT
TRBJ2-1 | TRBV4-1 | . | . | CASSPGQSSYNEQFF | TGCGCCAGCAGCCCCGGACAGAGCTCCTACAATGAGCAGTTCTTC
TRBJ1-6 | TRBV5-4 | . | . | CASSSLKGGNSPLHF | TGTGCCAGCAGCTCCCTAAAGGGAGGTAATTCACCCCTCCACTTT
TRBJ1-3 | TRBV19 | . | . | CASKTGLSSGNTIYF | TGTGCCAGTAAAACAGGGCTCAGCTCTGGAAACACCATATATTTT
TRBJ1-2 | TRBV18 | . | . | CASSPPPPGAYGYTF | TGTGCCAGCTCACCCCCGCCTCCAGGGGCCTATGGCTACACCTTC
TRBJ2-1 | TRBV7-6 | . | . | CASSLAHSSYNEQFF | TGTGCCAGCAGCTTAGCCCACAGCTCCTACAATGAGCAGTTCTTC
TRBJ1-3 | TRBV18 | . | . | CASSPPGGLGNTIYF | TGTGCCAGCTCACCACCAGGAGGGCTGGGAAACACCATATATTTT
TRBJ2-1 | TRBV9 | TRBD1 | . | CASSETGYLLGEQFF | TGTGCCAGCAGCGAGACAGGGTATCTATTAGGTGAGCAGTTCTTC